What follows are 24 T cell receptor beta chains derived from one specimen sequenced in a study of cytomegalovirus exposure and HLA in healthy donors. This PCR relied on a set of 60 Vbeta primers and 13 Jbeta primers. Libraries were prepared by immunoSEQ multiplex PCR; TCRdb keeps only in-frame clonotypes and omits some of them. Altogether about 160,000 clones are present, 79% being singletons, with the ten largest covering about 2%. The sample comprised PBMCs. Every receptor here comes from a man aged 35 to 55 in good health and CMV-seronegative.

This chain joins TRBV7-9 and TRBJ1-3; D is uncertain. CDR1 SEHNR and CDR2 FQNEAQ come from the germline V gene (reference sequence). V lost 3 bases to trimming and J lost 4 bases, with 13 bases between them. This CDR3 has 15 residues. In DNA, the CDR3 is TGTGCCAGCAGCTTTCCCCCGTCACAAGGAAACACCATATATTTT. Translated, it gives CASSFPPSQGNTIYF. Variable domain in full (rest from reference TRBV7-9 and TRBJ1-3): DTGVSQNPRHKITKRGQNVTFRCDPISEHNRLYWYRQTLGQGPEFLTYFQNEAQLEKSRLLSDRFSAERPKGSFSTLEIQRTEQGDSAMYLCASSFPPSQGNTIYFGEGSWLTVV.

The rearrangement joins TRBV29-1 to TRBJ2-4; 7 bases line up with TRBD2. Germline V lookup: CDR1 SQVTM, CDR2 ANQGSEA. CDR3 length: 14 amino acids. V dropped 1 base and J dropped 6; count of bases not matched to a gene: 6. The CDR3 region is CSVEGSGTGNIQYF. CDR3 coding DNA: TGCAGCGTTGAAGGAAGCGGGACGGGAAACATTCAGTACTTC.

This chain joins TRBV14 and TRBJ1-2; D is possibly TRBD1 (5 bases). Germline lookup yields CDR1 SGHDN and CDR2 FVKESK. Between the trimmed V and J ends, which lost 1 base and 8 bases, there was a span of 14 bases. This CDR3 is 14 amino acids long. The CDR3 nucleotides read TGTGCCAGCAGCCAAGCAGTGTCGGGGGAAGGCTACACCTTC. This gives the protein CASSQAVSGEGYTF.

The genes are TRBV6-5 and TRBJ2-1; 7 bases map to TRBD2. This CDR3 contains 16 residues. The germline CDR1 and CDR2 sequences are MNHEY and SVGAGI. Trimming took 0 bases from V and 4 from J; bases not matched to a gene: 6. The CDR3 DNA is TGTGCCAGCAGTTACTCGGGCGGGAGTTCTTACAATGAGCAGTTCTTC. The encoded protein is CASSYSGGSSYNEQFF.

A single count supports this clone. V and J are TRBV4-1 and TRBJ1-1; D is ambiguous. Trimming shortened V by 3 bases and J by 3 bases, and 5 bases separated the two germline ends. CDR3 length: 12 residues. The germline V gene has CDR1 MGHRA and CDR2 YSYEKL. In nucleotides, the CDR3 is TGCGCCAGCAGCCATCGGGACACTGAAGCTTTCTTT. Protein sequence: CASSHRDTEAFF.

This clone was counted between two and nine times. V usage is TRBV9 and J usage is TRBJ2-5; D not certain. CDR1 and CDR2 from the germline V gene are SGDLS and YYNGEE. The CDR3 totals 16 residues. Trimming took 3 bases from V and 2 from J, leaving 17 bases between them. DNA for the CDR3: TGTGCCAGCAGCGCAGCCCTAGGAGTGGAGCAAGAGACCCAGTACTTC. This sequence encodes CASSAALGVEQETQYF.

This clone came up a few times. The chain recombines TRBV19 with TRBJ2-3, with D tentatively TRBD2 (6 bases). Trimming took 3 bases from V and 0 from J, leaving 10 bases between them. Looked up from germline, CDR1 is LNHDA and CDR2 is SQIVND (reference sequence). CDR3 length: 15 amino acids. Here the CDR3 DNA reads TGTGCCAGTAGTATTGGACGGGGGAGCACAGATACGCAGTATTTT. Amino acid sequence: CASSIGRGSTDTQYF.

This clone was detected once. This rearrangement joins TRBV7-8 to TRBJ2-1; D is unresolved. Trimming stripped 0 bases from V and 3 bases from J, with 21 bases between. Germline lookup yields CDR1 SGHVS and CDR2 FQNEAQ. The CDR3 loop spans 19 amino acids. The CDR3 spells CASSLASRLGGSDYNEQFF. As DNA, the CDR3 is TGTGCCAGCAGCTTAGCTTCTAGGTTGGGTGGCTCAGACTACAATGAGCAGTTCTTC.

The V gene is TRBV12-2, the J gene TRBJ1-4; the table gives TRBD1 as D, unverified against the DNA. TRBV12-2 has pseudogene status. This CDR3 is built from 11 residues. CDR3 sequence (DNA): TGTGCAAGTCTTGACAGGGTTGAACTGTTTTTT. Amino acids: CASLDRVELFF.

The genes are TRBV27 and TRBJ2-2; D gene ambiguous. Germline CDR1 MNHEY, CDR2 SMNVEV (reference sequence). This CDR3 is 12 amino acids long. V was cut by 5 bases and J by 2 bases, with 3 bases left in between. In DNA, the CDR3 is TGTGCCAGCAGTCCAAACACCGGGGAGCTGTTTTTT. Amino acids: CASSPNTGELFF.

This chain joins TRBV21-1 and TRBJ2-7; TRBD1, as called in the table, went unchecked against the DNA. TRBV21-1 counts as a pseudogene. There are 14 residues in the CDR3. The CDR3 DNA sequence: TGTGCCAGCAGCAAAGACCTCAGGGCCAACGAGCAGTACTTC. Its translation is CASSKDLRANEQYF.

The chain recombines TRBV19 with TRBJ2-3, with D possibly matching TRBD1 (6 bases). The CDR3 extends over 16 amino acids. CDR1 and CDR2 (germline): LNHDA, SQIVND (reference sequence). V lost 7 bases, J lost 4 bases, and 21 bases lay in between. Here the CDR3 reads CASKQGIDGRSDTQYF. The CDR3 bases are TGTGCCAGTAAACAGGGAATAGATGGGCGGTCAGATACGCAGTATTTT.

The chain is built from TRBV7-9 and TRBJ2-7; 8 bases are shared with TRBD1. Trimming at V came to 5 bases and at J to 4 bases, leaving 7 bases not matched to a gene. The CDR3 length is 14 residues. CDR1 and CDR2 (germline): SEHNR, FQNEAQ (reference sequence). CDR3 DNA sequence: TGTGCCAGCAGCGCGACAGGGGCCCATTACGAGCAGTACTTC. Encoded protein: CASSATGAHYEQYF.

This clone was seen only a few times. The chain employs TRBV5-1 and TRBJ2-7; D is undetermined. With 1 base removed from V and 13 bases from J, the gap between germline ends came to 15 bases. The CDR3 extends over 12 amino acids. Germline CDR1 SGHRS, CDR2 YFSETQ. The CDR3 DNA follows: TGCGCCAGCAGCTTGATGGGCAACGAGCTCTACTTC. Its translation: CASSLMGNELYF.

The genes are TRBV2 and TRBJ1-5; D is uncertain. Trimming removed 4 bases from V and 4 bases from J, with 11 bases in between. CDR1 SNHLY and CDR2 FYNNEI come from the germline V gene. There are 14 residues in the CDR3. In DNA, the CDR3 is TGTGCCAGCAGTGCCAGTCGGGAGAATCAGCCCCAGCATTTT. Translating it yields CASSASRENQPQHF.

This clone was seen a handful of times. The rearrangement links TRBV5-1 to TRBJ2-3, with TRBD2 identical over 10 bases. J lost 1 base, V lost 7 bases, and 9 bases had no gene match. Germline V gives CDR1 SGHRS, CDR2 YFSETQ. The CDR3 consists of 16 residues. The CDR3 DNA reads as TGCGCCAGCCGCCCCCATCTAGCGGGGGGCACAGATACGCAGTATTTT. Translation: CASRPHLAGGTDTQYF.

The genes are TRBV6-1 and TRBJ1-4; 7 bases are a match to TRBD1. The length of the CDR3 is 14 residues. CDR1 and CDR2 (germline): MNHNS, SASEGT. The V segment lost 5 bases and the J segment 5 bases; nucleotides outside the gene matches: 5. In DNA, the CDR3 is TGTGCCAGCAGTAGGCAGGGGGGAAATGAAAAACTGTTTTTT. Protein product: CASSRQGGNEKLFF.

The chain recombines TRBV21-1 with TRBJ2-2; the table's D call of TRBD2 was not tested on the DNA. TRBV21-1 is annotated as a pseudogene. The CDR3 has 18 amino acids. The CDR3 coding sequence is TGTGCCAGCAGCAAAGAAGCGGGACACGAGGGAAAAACCGGGGAGCTGTTTTTT. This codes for CASSKEAGHEGKTGELFF.

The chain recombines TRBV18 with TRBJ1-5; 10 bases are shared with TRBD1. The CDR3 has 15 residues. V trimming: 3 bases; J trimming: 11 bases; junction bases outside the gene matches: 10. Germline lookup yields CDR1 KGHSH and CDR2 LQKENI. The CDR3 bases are TGTGCCAGCTCACCGTTAGACAGGGGGCTTTCAGCCCAGCATTTT. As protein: CASSPLDRGLSAQHF.

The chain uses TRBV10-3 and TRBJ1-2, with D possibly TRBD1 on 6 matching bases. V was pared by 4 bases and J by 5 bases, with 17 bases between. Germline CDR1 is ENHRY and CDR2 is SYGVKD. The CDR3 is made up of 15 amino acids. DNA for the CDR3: TGTGCCATCAGTGCCGGGGGGGCGGAGGCTTATGGCTACACCTTC. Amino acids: CAISAGGAEAYGYTF.

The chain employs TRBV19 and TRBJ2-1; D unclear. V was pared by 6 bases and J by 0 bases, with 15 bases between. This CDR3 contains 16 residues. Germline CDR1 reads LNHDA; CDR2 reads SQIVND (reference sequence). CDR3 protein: CASSPKQNPSYNEQFF. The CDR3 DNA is TGTGCCAGTAGCCCAAAACAGAACCCCTCCTACAATGAGCAGTTCTTC. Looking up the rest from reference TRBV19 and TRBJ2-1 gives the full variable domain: DGGITQSPKYLFRKEGQNVTLSCEQNLNHDAMYWYRQDPGQGLRLIYYSQIVNDFQKGDIAEGYSVSREKKESFPLTVTSAQKNPTAFYLCASSPKQNPSYNEQFFGPGTRLTVL.

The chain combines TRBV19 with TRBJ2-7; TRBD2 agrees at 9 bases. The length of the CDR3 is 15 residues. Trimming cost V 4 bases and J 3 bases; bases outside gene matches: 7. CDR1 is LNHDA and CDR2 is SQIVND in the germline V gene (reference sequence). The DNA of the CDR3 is TGTGCCAGTAGTAGCCAGCGGGAGGTCGGCTACGAGCAGTACTTC. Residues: CASSSQREVGYEQYF.

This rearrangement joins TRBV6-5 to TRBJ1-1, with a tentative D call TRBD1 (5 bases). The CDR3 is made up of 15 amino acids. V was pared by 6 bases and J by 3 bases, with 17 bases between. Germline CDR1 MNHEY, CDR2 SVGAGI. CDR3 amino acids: CASSATRDRHTEAFF. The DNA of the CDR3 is TGTGCCAGCAGCGCGACGAGAGACAGACACACTGAAGCTTTCTTT.

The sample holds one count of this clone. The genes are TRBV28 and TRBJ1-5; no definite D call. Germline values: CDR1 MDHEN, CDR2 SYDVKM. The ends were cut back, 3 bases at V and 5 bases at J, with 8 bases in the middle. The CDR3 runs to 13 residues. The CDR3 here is CASSLDWYQPQHF. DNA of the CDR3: TGTGCCAGCAGTTTGGACTGGTATCAGCCCCAGCATTTT.